Shown below are 12 T cell receptor beta chains from a single sample sequenced in a study of human T cells and chemical hapten exposure. In TCRdb, the RACE reads were re-called with MiXCR into one record per CDR3 protein. Here the sample spans around 120,000 distinct CDR3 sequences, about 12% being singletons. Time point described: patch test 1, 2 weeks after DPC sensitization. Treatment noted: therapeutic diphenylcyclopropenone sensitization with weekly scalp DPC. Sequencing used whole blood, obtained in connection with sensitization to the hapten diphenylcyclopropenone (DPC). The receptors here all came from a woman aged 50 to 60 with alopecia areata. Some clones in this sample may be carry-over from other donors' samples.

This clonotype appeared a few times. This sequence joins TRBV19 and TRBJ2-7, with D possibly TRBD1 on 5 matching bases. CDR1 and CDR2 from the germline V gene are LNHDA and SQIVND (reference sequence). The ends were cut back, 5 bases at V and 2 bases at J, with 13 bases in the middle. The CDR3 has 14 residues. CDR3 coding DNA: TGTGCCAGTAGTCTTGACAGCGAAACCTACGAGCAGTACTTC. Its translation: CASSLDSETYEQYF.

This clonotype turned up a few times. The chain has TRBV10-3 and TRBJ1-2, with 11 nucleotides matching TRBD1. V was pared by 4 bases and J by 3 bases, with 1 base of the junction left unmatched. The CDR3 extends over 14 amino acids. CDR1 ENHRY and CDR2 SYGVKD come from the germline V gene. This chain's CDR3 is CAISGGQGDYGYTF. CDR3 nucleotides: TGTGCCATCAGTGGGGGACAGGGGGACTATGGCTACACCTTC.

The chain couples TRBV7-9 to TRBJ2-2; no firm D call. The CDR3 extends over 12 amino acids. V lost 5 bases to trimming and J lost 5 bases, with 6 bases between them. Germline values: CDR1 SEHNR, CDR2 FQNEAQ (reference sequence). The CDR3 DNA is TGTGCCAGCAGCCCCCCAACCGGGGAGCTGTTTTTT. Translated: CASSPPTGELFF.

In this sample, this clonotype turned up a few times. The V gene is TRBV7-2, the J gene TRBJ2-3, with TRBD2 matching over 8 bases. Trimming cost V 2 bases and J 9 bases; bases outside gene matches: 4. The CDR3 contains 13 residues. Looked up from germline, CDR1 is SGHTA and CDR2 is FQGNSA. CDR3 protein: CASSLNSGGTQYF. For the CDR3, the DNA is TGTGCCAGCAGCTTAAACAGCGGGGGAACGCAGTATTTT.

This clonotype was recorded at least ten times. The rearrangement joins TRBV27 to TRBJ2-6; D remains unclear. V lost 3 bases to trimming and J lost 0 bases, with 12 bases between them. Looked up from germline, CDR1 is MNHEY and CDR2 is SMNVEV (reference sequence). The CDR3 is 17 amino acids. The CDR3 loop reads CASSFQARPSGANVLTF. The CDR3 DNA is TGTGCCAGCAGTTTCCAGGCCCGGCCCTCTGGGGCCAACGTCCTGACTTTC.

At least ten counts were recorded for this clonotype. The chain has TRBV5-1 and TRBJ2-3, with 8 bases that match TRBD1. Per germline, CDR1 SGHRS and CDR2 YFSETQ. The V and J ends lost 3 bases and 4 bases, in that order; junction bases with no gene match: 7. CDR3 length: 15 amino acids. CDR3 loop: CASSSWTGIADTQYF. CDR3 in DNA: TGCGCCAGCAGCTCTTGGACAGGGATCGCAGATACGCAGTATTTT.

Many counts were recorded for this clonotype. The chain links TRBV7-6 to TRBJ1-5; the D gene is possibly TRBD1 (5 bases). V lost 1 base to trimming and J lost 3 bases, with 10 bases between them. The CDR3 is 15 amino acids. Germline CDR1 is SGHVS and CDR2 is FNYEAQ. CDR3: CASSLVSGFNQPQHF. Here the CDR3 DNA reads TGTGCCAGCAGCTTAGTGTCAGGGTTCAATCAGCCCCAGCATTTT.

The chain couples TRBV29-1 to TRBJ2-2; no definite D call. V was trimmed by 5 bases and J by 0 bases, leaving 10 bases between them. The germline CDR1 and CDR2 sequences are SQVTM and ANQGSEA. CDR3 length: 14 amino acids. CDR3 residues: CSVLGQTNTGELFF. Here the CDR3 DNA reads TGCAGCGTTTTAGGGCAAACGAACACCGGGGAGCTGTTTTTT.

About this clonotype: Just one base apart from a much larger clone, this may be a read error. V gene TRBV5-1 combines with J gene TRBJ2-3, with 10 bases aligning to TRBD1. This CDR3 has 15 amino acids. Germline V CDR1 and CDR2: SGHRS, YFSETQ. The CDR3 here is CTSSFGTGGTDTQYF. CDR3 nucleotide sequence: TGCACCAGCAGCTTTGGGACAGGGGGCACAGATACGCAGTATTTT.

V gene TRBV29-1 combines with J gene TRBJ2-3; 8 nucleotides match TRBD1. The CDR3 is made up of 14 amino acids. The V gene end was trimmed by 6 bases and the J gene end by 1 base; junction bases not matched to a gene: 6. The germline V gene encodes CDR1 SQVTM and CDR2 ANQGSEA. The CDR3 reads CSVRTGTRTDTQYF. The CDR3 DNA is TGCAGCGTCAGGACAGGGACACGCACAGATACGCAGTATTTT.

This clonotype occurred a few times. The chain couples TRBV6-5 to TRBJ2-5, with TRBD2 matching 9 bases. Germline V gene lookup returns CDR1 MNHEY and CDR2 SVGAGI. The CDR3 covers 15 residues. J gave up 4 bases and V 5 bases, and 8 bases lay outside the gene matches. CDR3: CASSRSGSGLETQYF. The CDR3 DNA reads as TGTGCCAGCAGTCGTAGCGGGAGCGGTTTAGAGACCCAGTACTTC.

This clonotype has more than one count but fewer than ten. The chain joins TRBV7-8 to TRBJ1-6, with 7 bases identical to TRBD1. The germline V gene encodes CDR1 SGHVS and CDR2 FQNEAQ. The CDR3 has 14 amino acids. V was clipped by 5 bases and J by 10 bases; unmatched bases: 8. CDR3 loop: CASSASRQGSPLHF. DNA of the CDR3: TGTGCCAGCAGCGCCAGTCGACAGGGATCACCCCTCCACTTT.